This TCR beta chain was identified in a study of cytomegalovirus exposure and HLA in healthy donors. This PCR relied on a set of 60 Vbeta primers and 13 Jbeta primers. Produced via immunoSEQ multiplex PCR; TCRdb's table is partial and in-frame only. This sample yields a few hundred thousand clones, of which about 77% are seen a single time; just under 3% belongs to the top ten. V was clipped by 0 bases and J by 5 bases, with 2 bases between them. Germline V gives CDR1 SGHDT, CDR2 YYEEEE. The CDR3 sequence is 11 residues long. As concerns this clone: Its antigen is still unknown.

Study-wide results and limits: Some public TCRs appeared in many individuals, while most sequences were rare. In a later analysis, across HLA loci, associated TCR counts were highest for DRB1, lowest for HLA-C. One cluster of highly shared sequence variants probably arose as a sequencing artifact.

The J gene is TRBJ1-1, the V gene TRBV5-6, with no clear D. Sequenced input: PBMCs. The TCR comes from a woman in her thirties in good health and CMV-seronegative. CDR3 residues: CASSLATEAFF. The CDR3 nucleotides read TGTGCCAGCAGCTTGGCGACTGAAGCTTTCTTT.